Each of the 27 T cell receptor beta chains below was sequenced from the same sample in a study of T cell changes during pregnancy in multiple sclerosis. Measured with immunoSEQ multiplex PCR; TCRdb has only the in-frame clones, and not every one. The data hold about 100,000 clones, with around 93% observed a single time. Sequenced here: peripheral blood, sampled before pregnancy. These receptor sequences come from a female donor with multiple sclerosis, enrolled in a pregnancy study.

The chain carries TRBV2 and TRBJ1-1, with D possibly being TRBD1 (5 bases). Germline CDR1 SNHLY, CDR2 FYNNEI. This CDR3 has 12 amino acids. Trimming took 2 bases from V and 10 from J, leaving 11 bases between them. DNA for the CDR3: TGTGCCAGCAGTGAATCATTCCAGGGAGCTTTCTTT. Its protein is CASSESFQGAFF.

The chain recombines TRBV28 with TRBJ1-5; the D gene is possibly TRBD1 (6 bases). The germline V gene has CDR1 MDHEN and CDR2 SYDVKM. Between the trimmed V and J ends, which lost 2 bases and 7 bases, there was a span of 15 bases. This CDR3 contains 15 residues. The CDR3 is CASSLIGGRRQPQHF. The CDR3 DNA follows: TGTGCCAGCAGTTTAATCGGGGGGCGCCGCCAGCCCCAGCATTTT.

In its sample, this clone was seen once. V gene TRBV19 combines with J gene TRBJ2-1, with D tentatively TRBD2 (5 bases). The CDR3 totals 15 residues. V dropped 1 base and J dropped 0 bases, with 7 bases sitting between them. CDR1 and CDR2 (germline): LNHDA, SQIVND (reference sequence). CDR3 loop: CASSIAAGSYNEQFF. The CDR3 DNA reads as TGTGCCAGTAGTATAGCTGCGGGCTCCTACAATGAGCAGTTCTTC.

In DNA form, the CDR3 reads TGTGCCAGCAGACCTAACCCCGGCACCGGGGAGCTGTTTTTT. Residues: CASRPNPGTGELFF. This chain uses TRBV27 with TRBJ2-2; D ambiguous. The CDR3 is made up of 14 amino acids. Germline assignment: CDR1 MNHEY and CDR2 SMNVEV (reference sequence). Trimming took off 6 bases at V and 4 bases at J, with 12 bases between the two ends.

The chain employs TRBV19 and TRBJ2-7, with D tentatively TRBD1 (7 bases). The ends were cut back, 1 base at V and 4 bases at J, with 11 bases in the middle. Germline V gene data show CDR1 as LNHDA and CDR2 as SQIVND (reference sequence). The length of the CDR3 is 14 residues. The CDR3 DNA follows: TGTGCCAGTAGTATAGGGCAGGGGGGATACGAGCAGTACTTC. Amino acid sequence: CASSIGQGGYEQYF.

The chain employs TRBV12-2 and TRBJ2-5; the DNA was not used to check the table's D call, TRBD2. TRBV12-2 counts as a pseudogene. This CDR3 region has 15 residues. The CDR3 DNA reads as TGTGCAAGTCGCTTCCAACTAGGATTCCAAGAGACCCAGTACTTC. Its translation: CASRFQLGFQETQYF.

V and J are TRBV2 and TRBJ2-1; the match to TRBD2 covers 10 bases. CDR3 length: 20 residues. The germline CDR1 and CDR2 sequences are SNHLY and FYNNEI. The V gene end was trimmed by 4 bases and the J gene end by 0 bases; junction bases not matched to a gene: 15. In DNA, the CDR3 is TGTGCCAGCAGTGGTGGTTGGCTAGCGGGAGAGATTAACTCCTACAATGAGCAGTTCTTC. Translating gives CASSGGWLAGEINSYNEQFF.

DNA for the CDR3: TGCAGCGTTGAGGGGACAGGGGGAAACACCATATATTTT. It encodes CSVEGTGGNTIYF. The chain joins TRBV29-1 to TRBJ1-3; 9 bases line up with TRBD1. CDR3 size: 13 residues. The V gene end was trimmed by 3 bases and the J gene end by 4 bases; junction bases not matched to a gene: 1. The germline V gene has CDR1 SQVTM and CDR2 ANQGSEA.

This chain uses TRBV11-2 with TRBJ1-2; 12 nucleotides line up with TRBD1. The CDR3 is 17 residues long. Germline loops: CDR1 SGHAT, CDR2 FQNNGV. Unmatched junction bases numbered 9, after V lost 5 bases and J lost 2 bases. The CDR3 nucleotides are TGTGCCAGCAGCGAGACCCGGGACAGGGGGCGGAACTATGGCTACACCTTC. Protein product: CASSETRDRGRNYGYTF.

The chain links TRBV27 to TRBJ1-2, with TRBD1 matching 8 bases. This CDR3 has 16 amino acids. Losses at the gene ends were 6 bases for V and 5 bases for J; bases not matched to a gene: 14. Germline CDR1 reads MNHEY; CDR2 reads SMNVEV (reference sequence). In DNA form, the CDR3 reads TGTGCCAGCAGCCCTGCCGCGGACAGGGATGAATATGGCTACACCTTC. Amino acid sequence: CASSPAADRDEYGYTF.

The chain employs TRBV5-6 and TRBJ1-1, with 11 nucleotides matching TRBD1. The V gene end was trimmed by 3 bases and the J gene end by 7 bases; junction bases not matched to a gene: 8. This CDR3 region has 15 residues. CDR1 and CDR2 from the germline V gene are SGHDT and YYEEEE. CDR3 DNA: TGTGCCAGCAGCTACGGACAGGGGGCGGGGGTTGAAGCTTTCTTT. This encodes CASSYGQGAGVEAFF.

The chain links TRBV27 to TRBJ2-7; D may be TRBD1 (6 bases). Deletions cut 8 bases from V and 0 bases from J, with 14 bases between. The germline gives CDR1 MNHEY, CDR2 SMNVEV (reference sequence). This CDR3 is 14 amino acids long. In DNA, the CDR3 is TGTGCCAGCGGGAGACAGGCTCTCTCCTACGAGCAGTACTTC. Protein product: CASGRQALSYEQYF.

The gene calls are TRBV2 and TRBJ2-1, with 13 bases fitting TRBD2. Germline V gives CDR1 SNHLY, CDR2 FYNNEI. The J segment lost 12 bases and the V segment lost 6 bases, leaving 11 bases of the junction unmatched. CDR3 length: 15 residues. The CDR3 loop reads CASSERLAGGSRQFF. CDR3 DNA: TGTGCCAGCAGCGAACGACTAGCGGGAGGCTCTCGGCAGTTCTTC.

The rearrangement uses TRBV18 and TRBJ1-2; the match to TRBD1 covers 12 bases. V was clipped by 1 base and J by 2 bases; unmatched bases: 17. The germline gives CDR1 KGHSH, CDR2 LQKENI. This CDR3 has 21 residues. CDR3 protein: CASSPLPGTGGNRRSNYGYTF. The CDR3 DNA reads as TGTGCCAGCTCACCACTTCCCGGGACAGGGGGCAATAGGAGGTCAAACTATGGCTACACCTTC.

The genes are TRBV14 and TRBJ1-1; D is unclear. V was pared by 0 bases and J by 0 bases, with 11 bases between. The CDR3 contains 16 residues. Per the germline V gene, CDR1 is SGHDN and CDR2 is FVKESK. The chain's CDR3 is CASSQDKLRMNTEAFF. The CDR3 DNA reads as TGTGCCAGCAGCCAAGATAAGTTGCGGATGAACACTGAAGCTTTCTTT.

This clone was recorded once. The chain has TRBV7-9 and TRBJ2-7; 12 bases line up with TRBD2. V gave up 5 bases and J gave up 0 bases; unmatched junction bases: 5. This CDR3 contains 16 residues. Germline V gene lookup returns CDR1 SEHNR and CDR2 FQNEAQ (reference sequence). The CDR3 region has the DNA TGTGCCAGCAGCCGACTAGCGGGAGCGCGCTCCTACGAGCAGTACTTC. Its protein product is CASSRLAGARSYEQYF.

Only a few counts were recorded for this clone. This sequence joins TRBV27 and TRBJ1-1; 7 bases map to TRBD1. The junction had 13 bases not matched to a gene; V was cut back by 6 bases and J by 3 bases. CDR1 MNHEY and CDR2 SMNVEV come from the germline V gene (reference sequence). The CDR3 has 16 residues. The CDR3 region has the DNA TGTGCCAGCAGCCCACGACAGGGCCCTCGGGACACTGAAGCTTTCTTT. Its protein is CASSPRQGPRDTEAFF.

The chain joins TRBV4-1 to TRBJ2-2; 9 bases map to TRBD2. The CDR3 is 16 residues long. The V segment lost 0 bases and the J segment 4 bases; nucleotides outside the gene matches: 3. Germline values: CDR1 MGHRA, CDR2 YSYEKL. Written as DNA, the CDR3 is TGCGCCAGCAGCCAAGATTCTAGCGGGGCCACCGGGGAGCTGTTTTTT. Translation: CASSQDSSGATGELFF.

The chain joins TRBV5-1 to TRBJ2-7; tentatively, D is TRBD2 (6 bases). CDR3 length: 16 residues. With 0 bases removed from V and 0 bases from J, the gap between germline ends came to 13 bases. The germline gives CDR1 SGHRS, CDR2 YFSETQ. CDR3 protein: CASSLAFGDSSYEQYF. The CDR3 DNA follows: TGCGCCAGCAGCTTGGCCTTCGGGGACTCCTCCTACGAGCAGTACTTC. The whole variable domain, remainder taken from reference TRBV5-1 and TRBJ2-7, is KAGVTQTPRYLIKTRGQQVTLSCSPISGHRSVSWYQQTPGQGLQFLFEYFSETQRNKGNFPGRFSGRQFSNSRSEMNVSTLELGDSALYLCASSLAFGDSSYEQYFGPGTRLTVT.

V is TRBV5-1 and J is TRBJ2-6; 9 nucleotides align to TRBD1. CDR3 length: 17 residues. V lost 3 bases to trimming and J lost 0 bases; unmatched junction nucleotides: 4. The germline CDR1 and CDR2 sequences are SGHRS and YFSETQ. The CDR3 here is CASSSGTGPSGANVLTF. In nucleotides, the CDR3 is TGCGCCAGCAGCTCCGGGACAGGGCCCTCTGGGGCCAACGTCCTGACTTTC. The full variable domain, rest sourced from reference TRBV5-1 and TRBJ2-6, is KAGVTQTPRYLIKTRGQQVTLSCSPISGHRSVSWYQQTPGQGLQFLFEYFSETQRNKGNFPGRFSGRQFSNSRSEMNVSTLELGDSALYLCASSSGTGPSGANVLTFGAGSRLTVL.

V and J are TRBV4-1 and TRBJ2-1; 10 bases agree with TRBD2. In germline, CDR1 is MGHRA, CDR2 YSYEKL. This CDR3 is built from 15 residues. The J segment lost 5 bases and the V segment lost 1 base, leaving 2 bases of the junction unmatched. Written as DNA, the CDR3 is TGCGCCAGCAGCCAAGGGACTAGCGGAAACAATGAGCAGTTCTTC. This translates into CASSQGTSGNNEQFF.

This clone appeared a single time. CDR3 sequence (DNA): TGTGCCAGCAGTACAGGGAGTTATCAGCCCCAGCATTTT. Its translation is CASSTGSYQPQHF. The chain is built from TRBV28 and TRBJ1-5; D is perhaps TRBD1 (6 bases). Per germline, CDR1 MDHEN and CDR2 SYDVKM. This CDR3 has 13 amino acids. Trimming stripped 5 bases from V and 5 bases from J, with 10 bases between.

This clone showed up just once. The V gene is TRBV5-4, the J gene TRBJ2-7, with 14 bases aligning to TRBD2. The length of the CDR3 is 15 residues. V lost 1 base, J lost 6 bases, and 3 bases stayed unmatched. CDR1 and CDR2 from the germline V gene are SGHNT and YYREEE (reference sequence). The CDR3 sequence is CASSLRLAGGGEQYF. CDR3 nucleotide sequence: TGTGCCAGCAGCTTGCGACTAGCGGGAGGGGGCGAGCAGTACTTC.

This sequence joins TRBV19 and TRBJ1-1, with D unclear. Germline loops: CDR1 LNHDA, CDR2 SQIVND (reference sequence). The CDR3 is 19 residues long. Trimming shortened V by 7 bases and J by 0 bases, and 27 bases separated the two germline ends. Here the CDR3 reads CASIEVRPGSTHMNTEAFF. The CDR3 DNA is TGTGCCAGTATAGAGGTCCGTCCCGGGAGCACCCACATGAACACTGAAGCTTTCTTT.

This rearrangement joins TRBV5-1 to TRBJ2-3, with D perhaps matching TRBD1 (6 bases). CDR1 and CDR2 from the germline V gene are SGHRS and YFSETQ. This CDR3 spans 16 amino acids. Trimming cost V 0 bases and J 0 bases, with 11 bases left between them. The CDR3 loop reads CASSLGQGSSTDTQYF. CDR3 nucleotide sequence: TGCGCCAGCAGCTTGGGTCAGGGGTCAAGCACAGATACGCAGTATTTT.

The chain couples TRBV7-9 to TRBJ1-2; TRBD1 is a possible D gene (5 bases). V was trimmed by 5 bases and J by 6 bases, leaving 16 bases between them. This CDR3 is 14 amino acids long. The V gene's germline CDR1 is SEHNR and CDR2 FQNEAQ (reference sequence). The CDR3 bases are TGTGCCAGCAGCGGCGGGGGTAGGGTGGATGGCTACACCTTC. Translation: CASSGGGRVDGYTF.

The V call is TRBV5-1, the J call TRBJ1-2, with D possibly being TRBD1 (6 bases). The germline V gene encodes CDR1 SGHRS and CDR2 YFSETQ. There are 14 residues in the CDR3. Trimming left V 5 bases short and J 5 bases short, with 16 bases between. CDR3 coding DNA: TGCGCCAGCAGTCGGGGAGGGACACAATATGGCTACACCTTC. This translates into CASSRGGTQYGYTF.